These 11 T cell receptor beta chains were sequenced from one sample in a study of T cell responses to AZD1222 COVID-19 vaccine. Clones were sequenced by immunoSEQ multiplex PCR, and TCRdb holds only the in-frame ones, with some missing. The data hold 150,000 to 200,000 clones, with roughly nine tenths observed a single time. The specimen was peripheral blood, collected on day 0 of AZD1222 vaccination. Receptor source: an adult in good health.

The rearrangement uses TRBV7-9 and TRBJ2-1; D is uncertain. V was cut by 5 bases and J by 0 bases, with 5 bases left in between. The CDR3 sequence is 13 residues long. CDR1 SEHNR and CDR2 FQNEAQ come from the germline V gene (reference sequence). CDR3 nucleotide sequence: TGTGCCAGCAGCCACCCCTCCTACAATGAGCAGTTCTTC. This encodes CASSHPSYNEQFF.

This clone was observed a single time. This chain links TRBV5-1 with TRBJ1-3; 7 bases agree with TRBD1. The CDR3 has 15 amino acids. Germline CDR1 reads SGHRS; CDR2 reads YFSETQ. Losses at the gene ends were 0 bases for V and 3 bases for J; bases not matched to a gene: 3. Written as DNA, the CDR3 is TGCGCCAGCAGCTTGGTGTCAGGGGGTGGAAACACCATATATTTT. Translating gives CASSLVSGGGNTIYF.

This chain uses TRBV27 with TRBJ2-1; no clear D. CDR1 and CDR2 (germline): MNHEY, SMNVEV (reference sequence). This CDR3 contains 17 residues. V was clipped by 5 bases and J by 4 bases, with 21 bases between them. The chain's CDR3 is CASSLISGRWLYNEQFF. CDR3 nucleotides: TGTGCCAGCAGTCTCATAAGTGGTCGTTGGTTGTACAATGAGCAGTTCTTC.

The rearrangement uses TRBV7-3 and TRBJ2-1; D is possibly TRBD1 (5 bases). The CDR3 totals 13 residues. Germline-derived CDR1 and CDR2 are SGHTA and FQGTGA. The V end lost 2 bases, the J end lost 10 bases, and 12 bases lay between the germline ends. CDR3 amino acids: CASSLAPTGEQFF. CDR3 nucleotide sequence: TGTGCCAGCAGCTTAGCGCCTACAGGCGAGCAGTTCTTC.

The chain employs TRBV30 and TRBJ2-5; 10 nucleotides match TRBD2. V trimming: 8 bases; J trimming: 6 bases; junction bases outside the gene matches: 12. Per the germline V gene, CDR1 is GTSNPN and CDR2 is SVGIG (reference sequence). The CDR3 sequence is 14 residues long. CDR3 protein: CALRLAGGGQTQYF. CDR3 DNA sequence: TGTGCCCTCAGACTAGCGGGCGGAGGGCAGACCCAGTACTTC.

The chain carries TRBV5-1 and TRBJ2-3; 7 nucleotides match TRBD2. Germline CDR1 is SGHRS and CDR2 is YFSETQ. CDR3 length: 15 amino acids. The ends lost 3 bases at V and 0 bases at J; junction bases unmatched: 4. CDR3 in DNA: TGCGCCAGCAGCTGGGGCGGGAGCAGCACAGATACGCAGTATTTT. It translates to CASSWGGSSTDTQYF.

The CDR3 DNA sequence: TGTGCCAGCAGAATGACTAGCGGGAGATCCTACGAGCAGTACTTC. Protein: CASRMTSGRSYEQYF. The rearrangement links TRBV28 to TRBJ2-7; 12 bases line up with TRBD2. The CDR3 runs 15 residues. Trimming took 6 bases from V and 1 from J; bases not matched to a gene: 4. Germline loops: CDR1 MDHEN, CDR2 SYDVKM.

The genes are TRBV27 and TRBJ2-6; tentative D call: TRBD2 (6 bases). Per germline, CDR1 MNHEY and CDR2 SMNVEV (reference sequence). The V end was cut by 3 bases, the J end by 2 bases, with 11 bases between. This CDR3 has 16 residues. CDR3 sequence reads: CASSFTWGAGANVLTF. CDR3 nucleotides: TGTGCCAGCAGTTTCACCTGGGGGGCTGGGGCCAACGTCCTGACTTTC.

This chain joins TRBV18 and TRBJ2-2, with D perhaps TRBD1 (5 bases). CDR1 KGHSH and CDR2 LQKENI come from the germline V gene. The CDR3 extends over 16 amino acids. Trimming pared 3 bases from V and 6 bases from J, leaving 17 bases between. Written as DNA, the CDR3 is TGTGCCAGCTCACCGTCGGTCCAGGGCCGCGCCGGGGAGCTGTTTTTT. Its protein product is CASSPSVQGRAGELFF.

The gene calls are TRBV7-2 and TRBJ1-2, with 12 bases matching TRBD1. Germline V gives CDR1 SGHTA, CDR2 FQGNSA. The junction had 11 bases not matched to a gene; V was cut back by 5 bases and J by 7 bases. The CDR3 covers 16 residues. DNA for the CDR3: TGTGCCAGCAGCCCCGGGACAGGGGGCTCAAGAGGTGGCTACACCTTC. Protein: CASSPGTGGSRGGYTF.

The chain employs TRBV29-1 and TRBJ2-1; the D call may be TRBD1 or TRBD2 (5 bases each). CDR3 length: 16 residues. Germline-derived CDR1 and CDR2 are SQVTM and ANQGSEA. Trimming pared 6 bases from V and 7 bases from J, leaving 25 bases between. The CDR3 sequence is CSVHLEGRLKWNEQFF. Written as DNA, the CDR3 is TGCAGCGTCCACCTAGAGGGGCGCCTTAAGTGGAATGAGCAGTTCTTC.